This T cell receptor beta chain was captured in a study of vaccination effects on CD4 cells after COVID-19. The V end lost 6 bases, the J end lost 5 bases, and 16 bases lay between the germline ends. Germline values: CDR1 ENHRY, CDR2 SYGVKD. The CDR3 is 14 amino acids. Sequencing in the ViraFEST assay came after antigen-specific CD4+ T cells had been expanded with viral peptide pools, which were used to stimulate PBMC. Cells that had been cultured for 10 days were the source of isolated CD4+ T cells. According to PCR results, the person was infected with SARS-CoV-2 between March and December 2020. As to this clone: The antigen remains unidentified.

Study-wide points: In convalescents, spike-reactive clones (those seen post-vaccine) were mainly new vaccine-induced clones.

Assay used: immunoSEQ multiplex PCR; TCRdb lists only in-frame clones, some missing. The sample gives around 46,000 clones, approximately 70% of which show up once; around a third is in the top ten. The sequencing here drew on CD4+ T cells from PBMCs cultured with a peptide pool, taken before COVID-19 vaccination. This clonotype was sampled from a human donor who had a prior SARS-CoV-2 infection. V usage is TRBV10-3 and J usage is TRBJ1-1; D may be TRBD1 (6 bases). The CDR3 nucleotides read TGTGCCATCAGCCCAAGGGGGAAAACAACTGAAGCTTTCTTT. Encoded protein: CAISPRGKTTEAFF.